This T cell receptor beta chain was identified during a study of shared clonotypes between healthy human individuals. V gave up 5 bases and J gave up 6 bases; unmatched junction bases: 7. The germline gives CDR1 MDHEN, CDR2 SYDVKM. This CDR3 region has 15 residues. The authors split each subset's genomic DNA evenly across several immunoSEQ plates. The protocol was immunoSEQ multiplex PCR, while the TCRdb copy is restricted to in-frame clones and leaves out a portion. Of over a million clones in the sample, 95% to 99% are singletons; the top ten hold 0.4% to 0.55%. The clonotype originates from a man aged 25-45 years in good health. What was sequenced was naive CD4+ T cells sorted from blood. The subset is: CD45RA+ positively selected. The V call is TRBV28, the J call TRBJ2-1; 10 bases align to TRBD2. The CDR3 reads CASSVPSGSGNEQFF. The CDR3 DNA reads TGTGCCAGCAGTGTCCCTAGCGGGAGTGGCAATGAGCAGTTCTTC.